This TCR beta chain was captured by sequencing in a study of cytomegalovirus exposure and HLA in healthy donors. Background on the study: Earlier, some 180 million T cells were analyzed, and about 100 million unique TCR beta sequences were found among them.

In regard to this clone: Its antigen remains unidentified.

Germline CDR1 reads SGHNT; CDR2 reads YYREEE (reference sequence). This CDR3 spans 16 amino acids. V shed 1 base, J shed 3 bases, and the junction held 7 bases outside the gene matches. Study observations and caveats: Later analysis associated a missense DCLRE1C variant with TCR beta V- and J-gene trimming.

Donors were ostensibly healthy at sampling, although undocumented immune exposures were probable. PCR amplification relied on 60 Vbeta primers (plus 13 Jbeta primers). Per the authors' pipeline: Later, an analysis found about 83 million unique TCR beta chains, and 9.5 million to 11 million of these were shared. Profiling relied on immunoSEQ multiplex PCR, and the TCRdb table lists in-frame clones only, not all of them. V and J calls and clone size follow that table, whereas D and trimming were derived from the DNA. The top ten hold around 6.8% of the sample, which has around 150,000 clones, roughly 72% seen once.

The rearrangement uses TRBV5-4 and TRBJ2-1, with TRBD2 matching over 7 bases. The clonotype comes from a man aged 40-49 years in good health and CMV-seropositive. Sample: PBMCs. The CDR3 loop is CASSLQLAAFYNEQFF. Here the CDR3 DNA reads TGTGCCAGCAGCTTGCAGCTAGCGGCCTTCTACAATGAGCAGTTCTTC.